This T cell receptor beta chain was identified during a study of T cell responses to AZD1222 COVID-19 vaccine. Notes on the study in general: Reports indicate that nearly half of spike-specific TCRs are directed at unmutated variant regions. Spike regions recognized by vaccine-associated CD4 TCRs spanned the protein, led by 160-218 and 743-854. Increases in Spike-specific TCR breadth and depth were seen after two AZD1222 doses.

As regards this clone: What it binds is not known.

Germline-derived CDR1 and CDR2 are MNHNS and SASEGT. Trimming cost V 2 bases and J 1 base; bases outside gene matches: 2. The CDR3 length is 15 residues. Sequenced by immunoSEQ multiplex PCR; TCRdb stores in-frame clones only, minus some. The table records under 200,000 clones, about 95% of them present only once. The sequencing used peripheral blood, collected on day 0 of AZD1222 vaccination. The source of this sequence is an adult in good health. The chain uses TRBV6-1 and TRBJ2-1; TRBD2 aligns across 7 bases. The CDR3 sequence: CASSEQRGSYNEQFF. CDR3 nucleotides: TGTGCCAGCAGTGAACAGCGGGGATCCTACAATGAGCAGTTCTTC.